The 32 T cell receptor beta chains listed next were all sequenced from one sample in a study of cytomegalovirus exposure and HLA in healthy donors. The PCR ran on 60 Vbeta and 13 Jbeta primers. Data came from immunoSEQ multiplex PCR; TCRdb stores just in-frame clones and leaves some out. Of just over 150,000 clones in the sample, roughly 84% were seen once. The sequencing sample was made of PBMCs. The source is a woman younger than 30 in good health and CMV-seronegative.

V usage is TRBV2 and J usage is TRBJ1-5; D perhaps matches TRBD1 (6 bases). The CDR3 runs to 14 residues. Germline V gives CDR1 SNHLY, CDR2 FYNNEI. V shed 5 bases and J shed 2 bases, with 10 bases lying between them. The CDR3 nucleotides read TGTGCCAGCAGTTCAGGGGTAGGCAATCAGCCCCAGCATTTT. Its translation is CASSSGVGNQPQHF.

This clone has only one observation. The chain is built from TRBV19 and TRBJ2-2; D is undetermined. The CDR3 covers 14 residues. V gave up 8 bases and J gave up 7 bases, with 17 bases separating them. Germline CDR1 LNHDA, CDR2 SQIVND (reference sequence). CDR3 in amino acids: CASAPAAMGGELFF. CDR3 DNA sequence: TGTGCCAGTGCCCCGGCGGCTATGGGCGGGGAGCTGTTTTTT.

The CDR3, as DNA: TGTGCCACCAGCTCGGATAACCGCCCGGGACTAGCGGGAGATACGCAGTATTTT. The encoded protein is CATSSDNRPGLAGDTQYF. This chain joins TRBV15 and TRBJ2-3; the match to TRBD2 covers 12 bases. Germline V gene data show CDR1 as LNHNV and CDR2 as YYDKDF (reference sequence). CDR3 length equals 18 residues. The V gene end was trimmed by 5 bases and the J gene end by 5 bases; junction bases not matched to a gene: 14.

The chain uses TRBV19 and TRBJ2-2, with 11 positions matching TRBD2. Germline V gene data show CDR1 as LNHDA and CDR2 as SQIVND (reference sequence). This CDR3 comprises 17 residues. After removal of 5 bases from V and 4 bases from J, the junction contained 9 bases not matched to a gene. The CDR3 loop reads CASSPLRLAGGTGELFF. CDR3 DNA: TGTGCCAGTAGTCCCCTCCGTCTAGCGGGAGGCACCGGGGAGCTGTTTTTT.

In its sample, this clone was seen once. V is TRBV6-6 and J is TRBJ1-2; 9 bases align to TRBD1. With 6 bases clipped from V and 4 bases from J, the junction kept 6 bases outside the gene matches. The CDR3 has 14 amino acids. The germline V gene encodes CDR1 MNHNY and CDR2 SVGAGI (reference sequence). In nucleotides, the CDR3 is TGTGCCAGCAGCACAGGACAGGGGAGCTATGGCTACACCTTC. As protein: CASSTGQGSYGYTF.

The chain combines TRBV19 with TRBJ2-6, with TRBD1 matching 8 bases. Per germline, CDR1 LNHDA and CDR2 SQIVND (reference sequence). The CDR3 sequence is 17 residues long. Germline trimming cut 6 bases from V and 0 bases from J; bases unmatched to any gene: 7. The CDR3 loop reads CASSRGQASSGANVLTF. CDR3 bases: TGTGCCAGTAGCCGGGGACAGGCTAGCTCTGGGGCCAACGTCCTGACTTTC. Using reference TRBV19 and TRBJ2-6 for the parts outside the CDR3, the full variable domain is DGGITQSPKYLFRKEGQNVTLSCEQNLNHDAMYWYRQDPGQGLRLIYYSQIVNDFQKGDIAEGYSVSREKKESFPLTVTSAQKNPTAFYLCASSRGQASSGANVLTFGAGSRLTVL.

This clone has just a few counts. CDR3 in amino acids: CASSQDSRTDQGQPQHF. The CDR3 DNA follows: TGTGCCAGCAGCCAAGATTCAAGGACAGACCAAGGTCAGCCCCAGCATTTT. The V call is TRBV4-2, the J call TRBJ1-5; possible D gene TRBD1, 6 bases. Trimming removed 0 bases at V and 6 bases at J, with 18 bases between. Germline CDR1 and CDR2: LGHNA and YNFKEQ. The CDR3 is 17 amino acids.

The V and J genes are TRBV2 and TRBJ1-4; no firm D call. Germline CDR1 reads SNHLY; CDR2 reads FYNNEI. CDR3 length: 14 amino acids. V lost 8 bases and J 5 bases, leaving 15 bases between the germline ends. In nucleotides, the CDR3 is TGTGCCAGCGTACTACGGAGATCAAATGAAAAACTGTTTTTT. Its translation is CASVLRRSNEKLFF. Combining the CDR3 with reference TRBV2 and TRBJ1-4 gives the whole variable domain EPEVTQTPSHQVTQMGQEVILRCVPISNHLYFYWYRQILGQKVEFLVSFYNNEISEKSEIFDDQFSVERPDGSNFTLKIRSTKLEDSAMYFCASVLRRSNEKLFFGSGTQLSVL.

The chain carries TRBV10-3 and TRBJ2-1, with TRBD2 matching 9 bases. This CDR3 region has 17 residues. V lost 4 bases to trimming and J lost 0 bases; unmatched junction nucleotides: 7. Germline-derived CDR1 and CDR2 are ENHRY and SYGVKD. In DNA form, the CDR3 reads TGTGCCATCAGTGTGGCACTAGCGGGCGTCTCCTACAATGAGCAGTTCTTC. Amino acid sequence: CAISVALAGVSYNEQFF.

The V gene is TRBV30, the J gene TRBJ1-1; D not resolved. The ends were cut back, 3 bases at V and 6 bases at J, with 8 bases in the middle. CDR1 GTSNPN and CDR2 SVGIG come from the germline V gene (reference sequence). This CDR3 contains 11 residues. The CDR3 nucleotides read TGTGCCTGGAGCGCGCTTTCTGAAGCTTTCTTT. Protein product: CAWSALSEAFF.

V is TRBV9 and J is TRBJ2-3; no reliable D call. The CDR3 is 14 amino acids. V lost 0 bases, J lost 3 bases, and 8 bases lay in between. Germline CDR1 is SGDLS and CDR2 is YYNGEE. The CDR3: CASSVVSGTDTQYF. The CDR3 nucleotides read TGTGCCAGCAGCGTAGTGTCAGGAACAGATACGCAGTATTTT.

J is TRBJ1-1 and V is TRBV5-1, with D perhaps matching TRBD1 (6 bases). The CDR3 runs 16 residues. The V gene's germline CDR1 is SGHRS and CDR2 YFSETQ. Trimming shortened V by 4 bases and J by 0 bases, and 16 bases separated the two germline ends. The CDR3 spells CASSPSVGHLNTEAFF. The CDR3 DNA follows: TGCGCCAGCAGCCCCTCAGTGGGACACCTGAACACTGAAGCTTTCTTT.

The CDR3 protein is CASSEISLAGAKNTGELFF. The CDR3 DNA reads as TGTGCCAGCAGTGAAATATCGCTAGCGGGAGCCAAGAACACCGGGGAGCTGTTTTTT. The rearrangement joins TRBV2 to TRBJ2-2; 10 bases line up with TRBD2. This CDR3 spans 19 amino acids. The ends lost 2 bases at V and 1 base at J; junction bases unmatched: 10. The V gene's germline CDR1 is SNHLY and CDR2 FYNNEI.

CDR3 coding DNA: TGTGCCAGCAGCCCACACTGGACAGGGGCCTACGAGCAGTACTTC. Protein sequence: CASSPHWTGAYEQYF. This chain connects TRBV9 to TRBJ2-7, with 9 bases fitting TRBD1. This CDR3 is 15 amino acids long. Germline CDR1 is SGDLS and CDR2 is YYNGEE. Trimming removed 4 bases from V and 2 bases from J; junction bases left unmatched: 7.

J is TRBJ2-7 and V is TRBV28, with D tentatively TRBD2 (5 bases). Germline CDR1 MDHEN, CDR2 SYDVKM. V lost 5 bases, J lost 0 bases, and 14 bases lay in between. The CDR3 runs 15 residues. The CDR3 DNA reads as TGTGCCAGCAGTCCGCCGACTACTAGCTCCTACGAGCAGTACTTC. This translates into CASSPPTTSSYEQYF.

This clone was counted only a few times. This chain uses TRBV4-3 with TRBJ1-1; possible D gene TRBD1, 5 bases. The germline CDR1 and CDR2 sequences are LGHNA and YSLEER. V was cut by 5 bases and J by 1 base, with 11 bases left in between. The length of the CDR3 is 14 residues. The CDR3 DNA reads as TGCGCCAGCAGCGACCATAGGGGGAACACTGAAGCTTTCTTT. It encodes CASSDHRGNTEAFF.

The rearrangement links TRBV10-1 to TRBJ2-2, with a weak D call TRBD1 (6 bases). CDR3 length equals 14 residues. Germline loops: CDR1 WNHNN, CDR2 SYGVQD (reference sequence). With 4 bases removed from V and 3 bases from J, the gap between germline ends came to 9 bases. This CDR3 is CASSANRDTGELFF. As DNA, the CDR3 is TGCGCCAGCAGTGCAAACAGGGACACCGGGGAGCTGTTTTTT.

V is TRBV27 and J is TRBJ1-4, with 8 bases identical to TRBD1. Unmatched junction bases numbered 3, after V lost 5 bases and J lost 4 bases. Per the germline V gene, CDR1 is MNHEY and CDR2 is SMNVEV (reference sequence). The CDR3 is 14 residues long. CDR3 in amino acids: CASSTQGDNEKLFF. CDR3 DNA sequence: TGTGCCAGCAGTACACAGGGGGATAATGAAAAACTGTTTTTT.

The chain has TRBV10-3 and TRBJ2-6; TRBD1 matches at 8 bases. After removal of 4 bases from V and 3 bases from J, the junction contained 8 bases not matched to a gene. The CDR3 totals 17 residues. CDR1 and CDR2 (germline): ENHRY, SYGVKD. CDR3 nucleotide sequence: TGTGCCATCAGTGCCGGACAGGGTGCTATTGGGGCCAACGTCCTGACTTTC. It codes for CAISAGQGAIGANVLTF.

The V call is TRBV19, the J call TRBJ1-5; 7 bases match TRBD1. The CDR3 consists of 18 residues. In germline, CDR1 is LNHDA, CDR2 SQIVND (reference sequence). With 1 base clipped from V and 5 bases from J, the junction kept 14 bases outside the gene matches. CDR3 in amino acids: CASSIGHPRQGIYQPQHF. Written as DNA, the CDR3 is TGTGCCAGTAGTATAGGACACCCCCGACAGGGAATTTATCAGCCCCAGCATTTT.

This chain's CDR3 is CASSRAGGTVSTDTQYF. The CDR3 nucleotides are TGTGCCAGCAGCAGGGCAGGAGGGACGGTAAGCACAGATACGCAGTATTTT. The chain couples TRBV4-2 to TRBJ2-3, with D maybe TRBD2 (6 bases). This CDR3 has 17 amino acids. Trimming pared 5 bases from V and 0 bases from J, leaving 18 bases between. Germline CDR1 reads LGHNA; CDR2 reads YNFKEQ.

The chain uses TRBV6-1 and TRBJ1-5, with TRBD1 matching over 7 bases. V lost 9 bases and J lost 2; bases outside the gene matches: 4. Germline CDR1 and CDR2: MNHNS and SASEGT. This CDR3 comprises 13 residues. The DNA of the CDR3 is TGTGCCAGTCGGACAGGCGGCAATCAGCCCCAGCATTTT. Its protein product is CASRTGGNQPQHF.

The genes are TRBV6-5 and TRBJ1-2; TRBD1 matches at 8 bases. The junction had 6 bases not matched to a gene; V was cut back by 8 bases and J by 7 bases. Looked up from germline, CDR1 is MNHEY and CDR2 is SVGAGI. The CDR3 is 12 amino acids. CDR3 amino acids: CASQGQASGYTF. The CDR3 bases are TGTGCCAGCCAGGGACAGGCCTCTGGCTACACCTTC.

This rearrangement joins TRBV10-2 to TRBJ2-3; a weak D match, TRBD2 (5 bases). V gave up 4 bases and J gave up 0 bases, with 8 bases separating them. The CDR3 has 14 amino acids. Germline loops: CDR1 WSHSY, CDR2 SAAADI. CDR3 loop: CASSVASSTDTQYF. The DNA of the CDR3 is TGCGCCAGCAGTGTAGCGTCCAGCACAGATACGCAGTATTTT.

The chain links TRBV7-2 to TRBJ2-7; 13 bases align to TRBD2. The CDR3 has 17 residues. After removal of 5 bases from V and 4 bases from J, the junction contained 11 bases not matched to a gene. Germline V CDR1 and CDR2: SGHTA, FQGNSA. This CDR3 reads CASSTSTGTSGKYEQYF. CDR3 sequence (DNA): TGTGCCAGCAGCACTTCAACCGGGACTAGCGGGAAATACGAGCAGTACTTC.

Here the CDR3 reads CASSDTGLGDNEQFF. For the CDR3, the DNA is TGTGCCAGCAGTGATACAGGGTTGGGGGACAATGAGCAGTTCTTC. V usage is TRBV25-1 and J usage is TRBJ2-1; possibly TRBD1 for D (6 bases). The germline V gene encodes CDR1 MGHDK and CDR2 SYGVNS. The CDR3 sequence is 15 residues long. Trimming pared 3 bases from V and 5 bases from J, leaving 14 bases between.

This clone has only one observation. The V gene is TRBV7-9, the J gene TRBJ2-3; maybe TRBD2 (6 bases). The ends were cut back, 4 bases at V and 2 bases at J, with 19 bases in the middle. This CDR3 comprises 17 residues. CDR1 SEHNR and CDR2 FQNEAQ come from the germline V gene (reference sequence). The CDR3 nucleotides are TGTGCCAGCAGCTCCCTCGGGGGAGCGGGTACCACAGATACGCAGTATTTT. It translates to CASSSLGGAGTTDTQYF.

The chain is built from TRBV27 and TRBJ2-7; 7 nucleotides align to TRBD1. This CDR3 has 14 residues. Trimming took 7 bases from V and 7 from J; bases not matched to a gene: 13. The germline V gene has CDR1 MNHEY and CDR2 SMNVEV (reference sequence). CDR3 DNA sequence: TGTGCCAGCAAGGGGGCAGGGGGTATTGGAGAGCAGTACTTC. As protein: CASKGAGGIGEQYF.

V and J are TRBV11-1 and TRBJ1-1; D perhaps matches TRBD1 (5 bases). Germline-derived CDR1 and CDR2 are SGHAT and FQDESV (reference sequence). This CDR3 is 12 amino acids long. V was pared by 3 bases and J by 5 bases, with 7 bases between. CDR3: CASSFGGTEAFF. The CDR3 nucleotides are TGTGCCAGCAGCTTTGGGGGGACTGAAGCTTTCTTT.

This clone appeared once. The chain links TRBV7-2 to TRBJ2-1, with D possibly matching TRBD2 (6 bases). Per germline, CDR1 SGHTA and CDR2 FQGNSA. With 5 bases removed from V and 6 bases from J, the gap between germline ends came to 17 bases. The CDR3 is 15 residues long. DNA of the CDR3: TGTGCCAGCAGCGTAAGGGGACTGCCCACCAATGAGCAGTTCTTC. Amino acid sequence: CASSVRGLPTNEQFF.

The V gene is TRBV28, the J gene TRBJ1-1; the D is unclear. Trimming took off 5 bases at V and 8 bases at J, with 21 bases between the two ends. Germline CDR1 MDHEN, CDR2 SYDVKM. This CDR3 contains 15 residues. The CDR3 spells CASSHADGHLREAFF. CDR3 sequence (DNA): TGTGCCAGCAGTCACGCCGATGGGCACCTCAGAGAAGCTTTCTTT.

The CDR3 bases are TGTGCCAGCAGCCCTCGGGGCGGGGGGGGTAAGGAGGATGAGCAGTTCTTC. The encoded protein is CASSPRGGGGKEDEQFF. The chain employs TRBV4-2 and TRBJ2-1, with 9 bases aligning to TRBD2. Germline CDR1 is LGHNA and CDR2 is YNFKEQ. The CDR3 runs to 17 residues. V lost 4 bases and J lost 8; bases outside the gene matches: 15.